Below, 20 T cell receptor beta chains from the same sample are listed, as sequenced in a study of chemoradiotherapy in HPV16-positive cancers. Profiled with immunoSEQ multiplex PCR; TCRdb holds only in-frame clones, not every one. This table holds 55,000 to 85,000 clones, almost 90% found once. This material consisted of blood, taken from a patient who underwent chemoradiotherapy. These receptors came from a human donor with HPV-associated anogenital cancer.

The rearrangement joins TRBV27 to TRBJ2-7, with D hard to call. In germline, CDR1 is MNHEY, CDR2 SMNVEV (reference sequence). This CDR3 is built from 14 residues. Trimming removed 4 bases at V and 0 bases at J, with 10 bases between. CDR3 DNA sequence: TGTGCCAGCAGTTCAATCCGGGCCTCCTACGAGCAGTACTTC. It is translated as CASSSIRASYEQYF.

This clone was recorded once. The rearrangement links TRBV7-6 to TRBJ2-5, with 11 bases lining up with TRBD2. The CDR3 runs to 15 residues. Trimming removed 7 bases from V and 7 bases from J; junction bases left unmatched: 11. Germline V gene lookup returns CDR1 SGHVS and CDR2 FNYEAQ. CDR3 nucleotide sequence: TGTGCCAGCACCCGAACGGGACTAGCGGTAGGGACCCAGTACTTC. Protein product: CASTRTGLAVGTQYF. The complete variable domain, with remaining parts taken from reference TRBV7-6 and TRBJ2-5, reads GAGVSQSPRYKVTKRGQDVALRCDPISGHVSLYWYRQALGQGPEFLTYFNYEAQQDKSGLPNDRFSAERPEGSISTLTIQRTEQRDSAMYRCASTRTGLAVGTQYFGPGTRLLVL.

For the CDR3, the DNA is TGCGCCAGCAGCAAGTCTCGAGGGCCAACTAATGAAAAACTGTTTTTT. Residues: CASSKSRGPTNEKLFF. The chain has TRBV5-1 and TRBJ1-4; D unclear. V was shortened by 4 bases and J by 0 bases, with 13 bases between the two germline ends. The CDR3 covers 16 residues. Germline V gives CDR1 SGHRS, CDR2 YFSETQ.

The chain joins TRBV14 to TRBJ1-4, with D possibly being TRBD1 (6 bases). The germline V and J ends were trimmed by 2 bases and 5 bases, with 12 bases remaining between them. Germline CDR1 reads SGHDN; CDR2 reads FVKESK. CDR3 length: 15 residues. As DNA, the CDR3 is TGTGCCAGCAGCCAAACCAGGGGCAAAAATGAAAAACTGTTTTTT. Protein sequence: CASSQTRGKNEKLFF.

This clone is a singleton in its sample. The chain has TRBV11-2 and TRBJ1-3; 7 bases match TRBD1. V was clipped by 3 bases and J by 2 bases; unmatched bases: 4. The CDR3 sequence is 15 residues long. Germline CDR1 reads SGHAT; CDR2 reads FQNNGV. DNA of the CDR3: TGTGCCAGCAGCTTTACGGGGACAGCTGGAAACACCATATATTTT. This codes for CASSFTGTAGNTIYF. Combining the CDR3 with reference TRBV11-2 and TRBJ1-3 gives the whole variable domain EAGVAQSPRYKIIEKRQSVAFWCNPISGHATLYWYQQILGQGPKLLIQFQNNGVVDDSQLPKDRFSAERLKGVDSTLKIQPAKLEDSAVYLCASSFTGTAGNTIYFGEGSWLTVV.

For the CDR3, the DNA is TGTGCCAGCAGCCGCGGGGACAGCAACTATAATTCACCCCTCCACTTT. Amino acids: CASSRGDSNYNSPLHF. The V gene is TRBV5-6, the J gene TRBJ1-6, with 7 positions matching TRBD1. This CDR3 region has 16 residues. V lost 4 bases and J lost 3; bases outside the gene matches: 7. The V gene's germline CDR1 is SGHDT and CDR2 YYEEEE.

The V call is TRBV5-8, the J call TRBJ2-5; unclear D gene. The DNA end lines up better with TRBJ2-7; the J call may be wrong. This CDR3 has 14 amino acids. Germline assignment: CDR1 SGHTS and CDR2 YDEGEE. CDR3 nucleotide sequence: TGTGCCAGCAGCTTTGCTGGGGATCCCTACGAGCAGTACTTC. Protein: CASSFAGDPYEQYF.

V gene TRBV2 combines with J gene TRBJ2-1; D call uncertain. The germline V gene has CDR1 SNHLY and CDR2 FYNNEI. Trimming shortened V by 6 bases and J by 10 bases, and 19 bases separated the two germline ends. This CDR3 is 14 amino acids long. CDR3 sequence: CASRGGPLGMEQFF. CDR3 nucleotides: TGTGCCAGCAGGGGCGGACCGCTCGGCATGGAGCAGTTCTTC. The entire variable domain, with the rest obtained from reference TRBV2 and TRBJ2-1, is as follows: EPEVTQTPSHQVTQMGQEVILRCVPISNHLYFYWYRQILGQKVEFLVSFYNNEISEKSEIFDDQFSVERPDGSNFTLKIRSTKLEDSAMYFCASRGGPLGMEQFFGPGTRLTVL.

The J gene is TRBJ2-3, the V gene TRBV10-1, with D tentatively TRBD1 (6 bases). CDR3 length equals 15 residues. Germline assignment: CDR1 WNHNN and CDR2 SYGVQD (reference sequence). Deletions cut 8 bases from V and 2 bases from J, with 17 bases between. The CDR3: CASPSLDRNTDTQYF. CDR3 DNA sequence: TGCGCCAGCCCATCCCTCGACAGGAACACAGATACGCAGTATTTT.

The chain links TRBV19 to TRBJ2-7, with TRBD2 as a possible D gene (5 bases). The CDR3 is 13 amino acids. The V end lost 5 bases, the J end lost 0 bases, and 8 bases lay between the germline ends. Germline V gene lookup returns CDR1 LNHDA and CDR2 SQIVND (reference sequence). The CDR3 DNA reads TGTGCCAGTAGTGCCGGGATCTCCTACGAGCAGTACTTC. Protein sequence: CASSAGISYEQYF. The entire variable domain, with the rest obtained from reference TRBV19 and TRBJ2-7, is as follows: DGGITQSPKYLFRKEGQNVTLSCEQNLNHDAMYWYRQDPGQGLRLIYYSQIVNDFQKGDIAEGYSVSREKKESFPLTVTSAQKNPTAFYLCASSAGISYEQYFGPGTRLTVT.

The chain joins TRBV10-3 to TRBJ2-7; tentative D call: TRBD1 (6 bases). CDR3 length: 14 residues. Germline lookup yields CDR1 ENHRY and CDR2 SYGVKD. V dropped 10 bases and J dropped 4 bases, with 20 bases sitting between them. The CDR3 DNA is TGTGCCACCACTGGGGGCCCGGAGAGGTACGAGCAGTACTTC. It yields the protein CATTGGPERYEQYF.

V and J are TRBV6-1 and TRBJ2-2; D gene ambiguous. Germline V lookup: CDR1 MNHNS, CDR2 SASEGT. This CDR3 spans 14 amino acids. The germline V and J ends were trimmed by 5 bases and 0 bases, with 7 bases remaining between them. CDR3 in DNA: TGTGCCAGCAGTCTCGACGCGAACACCGGGGAGCTGTTTTTT. Residues: CASSLDANTGELFF.

The rearrangement links TRBV6-5 to TRBJ1-5; TRBD1 is a possible D gene (6 bases). The CDR3 covers 14 residues. The germline V gene encodes CDR1 MNHEY and CDR2 SVGAGI. Trimming shortened V by 5 bases and J by 3 bases, and 11 bases separated the two germline ends. The CDR3 is CASSTTGNNQPQHF. Written as DNA, the CDR3 is TGTGCCAGCAGTACGACAGGAAACAATCAGCCCCAGCATTTT.

This clone was detected once. The J gene is TRBJ2-3, the V gene TRBV6-6; the match to TRBD2 covers 8 bases. V shed 2 bases and J 1 base; nucleotides not matched to a gene: 5. CDR1 is MNHNY, CDR2 SVGAGI, per germline (reference sequence). The CDR3 length is 16 residues. The CDR3 loop is CASSYDRAGGTDTQYF. The DNA for the CDR3 is TGTGCCAGCAGTTACGATCGAGCGGGGGGCACAGATACGCAGTATTTT.

The J gene is TRBJ2-1, the V gene TRBV12-2; the table names TRBD2, a call not compared with the DNA. TRBV12-2 is given as a pseudogene. The CDR3 spans 18 residues. CDR3 bases: TGTGCAAGTCGCTTAGCTATAAGGAACCTAGCGGCCGGGGATGAGCAGTTCTTC. Translation: CASRLAIRNLAAGDEQFF.

The chain carries TRBV5-1 and TRBJ1-6; no reliable D call. This CDR3 is built from 15 residues. V lost 1 base to trimming and J lost 9 bases, with 14 bases between them. Germline CDR1 is SGHRS and CDR2 is YFSETQ. The CDR3 bases are TGCGCCAGCAGCTTGTTCTCTGGGAAGGGTTCACCCCTCCACTTT. Its protein product is CASSLFSGKGSPLHF.

This clone was counted between two and nine times. The V gene is TRBV5-4, the J gene TRBJ1-2; D is perhaps TRBD1 (6 bases). The germline CDR1 and CDR2 sequences are SGHNT and YYREEE (reference sequence). CDR3 length: 12 amino acids. Trimming removed 5 bases from V and 4 bases from J, with 9 bases in between. Here the CDR3 DNA reads TGTGCCAGCAGGGTAGGGGGCTATGGCTACACCTTC. Its protein is CASRVGGYGYTF.

The chain employs TRBV18 and TRBJ2-2, with a weak D call TRBD1 (6 bases). There are 15 residues in the CDR3. Trimming cost V 2 bases and J 3 bases, with 10 bases left between them. The germline CDR1 and CDR2 sequences are KGHSH and LQKENI. The CDR3 DNA is TGTGCCAGCTCACCAAGGCAGGGGTACACCGGGGAGCTGTTTTTT. Translation gives CASSPRQGYTGELFF. The variable domain in full, with the rest retrieved from reference TRBV18 and TRBJ2-2, is NAGVMQNPRHLVRRRGQEARLRCSPMKGHSHVYWYRQLPEEGLKFMVYLQKENIIDESGMPKERFSAEFPKEGPSILRIQQVVRGDSAAYFCASSPRQGYTGELFFGEGSRLTVL.

The rearrangement links TRBV5-4 to TRBJ1-2, with D perhaps TRBD1 (6 bases). Germline V lookup: CDR1 SGHNT, CDR2 YYREEE (reference sequence). Trimming took off 3 bases at V and 4 bases at J, with 13 bases between the two ends. CDR3 length equals 14 residues. CDR3 nucleotide sequence: TGTGCCAGCAGCTGGAGGGGGTCAGGCTATGGCTACACCTTC. Its protein product is CASSWRGSGYGYTF.

The J gene is TRBJ2-5, the V gene TRBV7-4; D ambiguous. In germline, CDR1 is SGHVT, CDR2 SQSDAQ. Trimming took off 11 bases at V and 5 bases at J, with 18 bases between the two ends. This CDR3 spans 13 amino acids. CDR3 sequence: CARHGAQRETQYF. The CDR3 region has the DNA TGTGCCCGACACGGTGCGCAAAGGGAGACCCAGTACTTC.